This T cell receptor beta chain was retrieved from a study of Ad26.COV2.S vaccination and SARS-CoV-2 variants. Assay used: immunoSEQ multiplex PCR; TCRdb lists only in-frame clones, some missing. The table includes 300,000 to 400,000 clones, 85% detected once. Treatment denoted: over 15 received Ad26.COV2.S at low or high dose, single or two shots; roughly five received placebo; per-sample allocation not given. Sampling occurred on day 63 after the first vaccine or placebo injection. Germline-derived CDR1 and CDR2 are MGHRA and YSYEKL. V trimming: 5 bases; J trimming: 7 bases; junction bases outside the gene matches: 5. CDR3 length: 13 amino acids.

Sequenced here: peripheral blood, sampled in a trial of Ad26.COV2.S vaccine versus placebo. The clonotype comes from a person between 18 and 65 years old who received the Ad26.COV2.S COVID-19 vaccine or a placebo. The V and J genes are TRBV4-1 and TRBJ1-5; 7 positions agree with TRBD1. CDR3 coding DNA: TGCGCCAGCAGCGACAGGGTTGGACAGCCCCAGCATTTT. It encodes CASSDRVGQPQHF.